One and the same sample provided the 21 T cell receptor beta chains below, sequenced in a study of CD8+ T cells in alopecia areata. Sequencing relied on a cDNA template that was reverse transcribed from extracted RNA. Only in-frame clones appear in the TCRdb table, and some are missing; sequencing was by immunoSEQ multiplex PCR. This sample yields over 35,000 clones, of which around nine tenths are seen a single time; about 19% belongs to the top ten. Treatment indicated: oral pan-JAK inhibitor, 5-10 mg twice daily. Specimen: CD8+ T cells sorted from blood, collected at week 24, from a patient treated with tofacitinib. These TCRs come from a human donor with alopecia areata.

For the CDR3, the DNA is TGTGCCAGCAGTCTCCAAGGACAGCTATCCTACGAGCAGTACTTC. This codes for CASSLQGQLSYEQYF. This sequence joins TRBV6-5 and TRBJ2-7; maybe TRBD1 (6 bases). Trimming pared 5 bases from V and 1 base from J, leaving 15 bases between. The length of the CDR3 is 15 residues. Germline V lookup: CDR1 MNHEY, CDR2 SVGAGI.

The chain uses TRBV6-4 and TRBJ2-2; D could derive from TRBD1 or TRBD2 (5 bases each). The CDR3 extends over 16 amino acids. Germline V gene sequence: CDR1 MRHNA, CDR2 SNTAGT. V shed 0 bases and J shed 3 bases, with 11 bases lying between them. The CDR3 protein is CASSDSRDGDTGELFF. As DNA, the CDR3 is TGTGCCAGCAGTGACTCCCGGGACGGAGACACCGGGGAGCTGTTTTTT.

The chain is built from TRBV5-1 and TRBJ2-3; perhaps TRBD2 as D (7 bases). This CDR3 is 17 amino acids long. Trimming shortened V by 0 bases and J by 1 base, and 15 bases separated the two germline ends. Germline assignment: CDR1 SGHRS and CDR2 YFSETQ. The CDR3 DNA is TGCGCCAGCAGCTTGGAGGGGGGACTATCCCGCACAGATACGCAGTATTTT. Translation gives CASSLEGGLSRTDTQYF.

V is TRBV30 and J is TRBJ2-3; TRBD2 agrees at 12 bases. There are 17 residues in the CDR3. Trimming at V came to 1 base and at J to 0 bases, leaving 5 bases not matched to a gene. Germline V gene data show CDR1 as GTSNPN and CDR2 as SVGIG (reference sequence). CDR3 DNA: TGTGCCTGGAGTGGACTAGCGGGGGCTACTAGCACAGATACGCAGTATTTT. Translated: CAWSGLAGATSTDTQYF.

V and J are TRBV7-9 and TRBJ2-7; D is unresolved. Germline V CDR1 and CDR2: SEHNR, FQNEAQ (reference sequence). V dropped 1 base and J dropped 3 bases, with 10 bases sitting between them. The CDR3 is made up of 14 amino acids. CDR3 DNA: TGTGCCAGCAGCTTAGATACAGAAAACTACGAGCAGTACTTC. It specifies CASSLDTENYEQYF.

The genes are TRBV7-2 and TRBJ2-3; D unresolved. With 1 base removed from V and 2 bases from J, the gap between germline ends came to 10 bases. The CDR3 runs 15 residues. The germline gives CDR1 SGHTA, CDR2 FQGNSA. CDR3 DNA sequence: TGTGCCAGCAGCTTAGTAATGGGGATCACAGATACGCAGTATTTT. It yields the protein CASSLVMGITDTQYF.

The CDR3 is CSVDIPGGDSYGQYF. The CDR3 coding sequence is TGCAGCGTTGATATCCCGGGGGGGGACTCCTACGGGCAGTACTTC. The chain uses TRBV29-1 and TRBJ2-5; 8 bases line up with TRBD2. Germline V gene data show CDR1 as SQVTM and CDR2 as ANQGSEA. J lost 11 bases, V lost 3 bases, and 17 bases had no gene match. The CDR3 extends over 15 amino acids.

The genes are TRBV7-2 and TRBJ2-3, with no clear D. The V and J ends lost 5 bases and 4 bases respectively, with 10 bases between them. Germline lookup yields CDR1 SGHTA and CDR2 FQGNSA. CDR3 length: 13 amino acids. The CDR3 DNA follows: TGTGCCAGCAGCCCAAGAAATGCAGATACGCAGTATTTT. Translating gives CASSPRNADTQYF.

The rearrangement links TRBV28 to TRBJ2-7; D may match TRBD1 or TRBD2 (5 bases each). Germline CDR1 reads MDHEN; CDR2 reads SYDVKM. CDR3 length equals 15 residues. Between the trimmed V and J ends, which lost 8 bases and 3 bases, there was a span of 20 bases. This CDR3 reads CASLFGTAGLYEQYF. In nucleotides, the CDR3 is TGTGCCAGCCTTTTTGGGACGGCAGGACTCTACGAGCAGTACTTC.

The chain combines TRBV7-6 with TRBJ2-5; TRBD1 aligns across 8 bases. The J call may be faulty, since TRBJ2-7 better matches the DNA end. Germline CDR1 SGHVS, CDR2 FNYEAQ. This CDR3 is built from 15 residues. This CDR3 is CASSLVQGASYEQYF. The CDR3, as DNA: TGTGCCAGCAGCTTAGTCCAGGGGGCCTCTTACGAGCAGTACTTC.

This clone is a singleton in its sample. The rearrangement joins TRBV29-1 to TRBJ2-5; 10 bases map to TRBD1. The junction had 9 bases not matched to a gene; V was cut back by 3 bases and J by 2 bases. The V gene's germline CDR1 is SQVTM and CDR2 ANQGSEA. The CDR3 covers 16 residues. CDR3 in DNA: TGCAGCGTTGAGAAGATGGACAGGGGGGAGCAAGAGACCCAGTACTTC. Encoded protein: CSVEKMDRGEQETQYF.

This rearrangement joins TRBV27 to TRBJ2-1; TRBD2 might be the D (6 bases). V lost 6 bases and J 3 bases, leaving 18 bases between the germline ends. There are 16 residues in the CDR3. CDR1 and CDR2 from the germline V gene are MNHEY and SMNVEV (reference sequence). The CDR3 coding sequence is TGTGCCAGCAGGCCCCTCGGTAGCGGCTACTACAATGAGCAGTTCTTC. Residues: CASRPLGSGYYNEQFF.

The chain uses TRBV29-1 and TRBJ1-2, with 9 bases identical to TRBD1. The CDR3 contains 17 residues. CDR1 and CDR2 (germline): SQVTM, ANQGSEA. Unmatched junction bases numbered 13, after V lost 5 bases and J lost 0 bases. CDR3 in amino acids: CSVTQAVGQGSNYGYTF. DNA for the CDR3: TGCAGCGTTACCCAGGCTGTGGGACAGGGATCTAACTATGGCTACACCTTC.

The CDR3 region is CSVGLREPYEQYF. For the CDR3, the DNA is TGCAGCGTTGGTCTCAGGGAGCCCTACGAGCAGTACTTC. This chain uses TRBV29-1 with TRBJ2-7; the D call may be TRBD1 or TRBD2 (5 bases each). There are 13 residues in the CDR3. Germline V lookup: CDR1 SQVTM, CDR2 ANQGSEA. Trimming pared 4 bases from V and 2 bases from J, leaving 12 bases between.

The CDR3 reads CASSYSRDRPSYEQYF. CDR3 bases: TGTGCCAGCAGTTACAGCAGGGACAGGCCTTCCTACGAGCAGTACTTC. This sequence joins TRBV6-5 and TRBJ2-5, with 8 nucleotides matching TRBD1. The DNA matches TRBJ2-7 better at its end, which makes the J call doubtful. The CDR3 has 16 residues. In germline, CDR1 is MNHEY, CDR2 SVGAGI.

CDR3 sequence (DNA): TGTGCCTGGAGTTCCCGGGACAGCTTCACAGATACGCAGTATTTT. This gives the protein CAWSSRDSFTDTQYF. J is TRBJ2-3 and V is TRBV30, with TRBD1 matching over 7 bases. The V and J ends lost 2 bases and 2 bases, in that order; junction bases with no gene match: 7. The CDR3 consists of 15 residues. The germline CDR1 and CDR2 sequences are GTSNPN and SVGIG (reference sequence).

There are a few counts of this clone. The chain combines TRBV27 with TRBJ2-4, with a weak D call TRBD2 (5 bases). V gave up 6 bases and J gave up 0 bases, with 9 bases separating them. Germline-derived CDR1 and CDR2 are MNHEY and SMNVEV (reference sequence). The CDR3 extends over 14 amino acids. The CDR3: CASSRGLAKNIQYF. As DNA, the CDR3 is TGTGCCAGCAGCCGAGGACTAGCCAAAAACATTCAGTACTTC.

This clone was found a few times. V usage is TRBV28 and J usage is TRBJ2-1; D remains ambiguous. Germline V gene lookup returns CDR1 MDHEN and CDR2 SYDVKM. The CDR3 loop spans 15 amino acids. With 2 bases removed from V and 2 bases from J, the gap between germline ends came to 10 bases. CDR3 bases: TGTGCCAGCAGTTTAGTGCTGTCCACCTACAATGAGCAGTTCTTC. As protein: CASSLVLSTYNEQFF.

A note on this clone: At one end, the junction sequence differs from germline, possibly due to a read error. The genes are TRBV6-4 and TRBJ2-3, with 9 bases that match TRBD2. This CDR3 contains 15 residues. Looked up from germline, CDR1 is MRHNA and CDR2 is SNTAGT. The CDR3 here is CASSEGSGGTGTQYF. DNA for the CDR3: TGTGCCAGCAGTGAGGGTAGCGGGGGCACAGGTACGCAGTATTTT.

This clone was observed a few times. This probably arose from a read error, given a far larger clone one base away. Other DNA variants within this sample encode the same CDR3. The chain links TRBV11-2 to TRBJ2-7, with D maybe TRBD2 (5 bases). Trimming pared 5 bases from V and 1 base from J, leaving 18 bases between. This CDR3 comprises 16 residues. Germline V gene lookup returns CDR1 SGHAT and CDR2 FQNNGV. The CDR3 bases are TGTGCCAGCAGCCATTCGTTCGGGGAAGCGTCCTACGAGCAGTACTTC. Translating it yields CASSHSFGEASYEQYF.

The CDR3 sequence is CSVVDSYEQYF. Here the CDR3 DNA reads TGCAGCGTTGTGGACTCCTACGAGCAGTACTTC. The rearrangement links TRBV29-1 to TRBJ2-7; unclear D gene. CDR3 length: 11 amino acids. Trimming stripped 4 bases from V and 0 bases from J, with 4 bases between. Germline V gives CDR1 SQVTM, CDR2 ANQGSEA.